These T cell receptor beta chains were read from a single sample in a study of T cell responses to AZD1222 COVID-19 vaccine. Repertoires were generated with immunoSEQ multiplex PCR, while TCRdb's copy carries only in-frame clones and drops some. The data show 150,000 or so clones, around nine tenths seen once. The sequencing here drew on peripheral blood, taken on day 0 of AZD1222 vaccination. Every receptor here comes from an adult in good health. Both conserved end residues are part of each CDR3. The D gene is left open where the match is weak. Rows may omit the clone size; those that give it use once, few, many or a size class.

clone_size d_call j_call v_call cdr3_aa cdr3_nt
NA NA TRBJ2-1 TRBV4-3 CASSQDLASNNEQFF TGCGCCAGCAGCCAAGATCTGGCCAGTAACAATGAGCAGTTCTTC
NA TRBD2 TRBJ2-1 TRBV2 CASSSGLAGAEQFF TGTGCCAGCAGTTCGGGACTAGCGGGAGCTGAGCAGTTCTTC
NA NA TRBJ2-4 TRBV2 CASTQTALLAKNIQYF TGTGCCAGCACACAAACAGCGTTACTAGCCAAAAACATTCAGTACTTC
NA NA TRBJ1-2 TRBV18 CASSPGATNYGYTF TGTGCCAGCTCACCAGGGGCGACCAACTATGGCTACACCTTC
NA NA TRBJ1-6 TRBV28 CASKGATNSPLHF TGTGCCAGCAAAGGGGCAACTAATTCACCCCTCCACTTT
NA NA TRBJ2-7 TRBV9 CASSVDWTLSDQYF TGTGCCAGCAGCGTCGACTGGACCTTGTCGGACCAGTACTTC
NA TRBD1 TRBJ2-7 TRBV19 CASRHTGGYEQYF TGTGCCAGTAGGCATACAGGGGGCTACGAGCAGTACTTC
NA NA TRBJ2-7 TRBV27 CASSLSIRGEQYF TGTGCCAGCAGTTTATCGATCAGAGGTGAGCAGTACTTC
NA NA TRBJ1-6 TRBV9 CASSVDGRDNSPLHF TGTGCCAGCAGCGTAGATGGCAGGGATAATTCACCCCTCCACTTT
once NA TRBJ1-4 TRBV14 CASSPDESYKKLFF TGTGCCAGCAGCCCCGACGAAAGTTATAAAAAACTGTTTTTT
NA TRBD1 TRBJ2-1 TRBV6-2/TRBV6-3 CASSYSPGQGMDEQFF TGTGCCAGCAGTTACTCACCGGGACAGGGGATGGATGAGCAGTTCTTC
NA NA TRBJ2-1 TRBV14 CASSHHPPLEQFF TGTGCCAGCAGCCATCACCCACCCCTTGAGCAGTTCTTC
NA TRBD1 TRBJ1-4 TRBV12-5 CASGLGSTGATNEKLFF TGTGCTAGTGGTTTGGGGTCGACAGGGGCCACTAATGAAAAACTGTTTTTT
NA NA TRBJ2-5 TRBV2 CASTALVKETQYF TGTGCCAGCACCGCTCTAGTCAAAGAGACCCAGTACTTC
NA NA TRBJ2-1 TRBV7-9 CASSLALVTYNEQFF TGTGCCAGCAGCTTAGCATTGGTAACCTACAATGAGCAGTTCTTC
NA TRBD2 TRBJ2-7 TRBV27 CASSYVAGSSYEQYF TGTGCCAGCAGTTACGTAGCGGGCTCCTCCTACGAGCAGTACTTC
NA NA TRBJ1-1 TRBV28 CASSSLGGNTEAFF TGTGCCAGCAGCTCCCTAGGGGGGAACACTGAAGCTTTCTTT
NA NA TRBJ1-4 TRBV11-2 CASSSRGGAEEKLFF TGTGCCAGCAGCTCTAGAGGGGGGGCGGAAGAAAAACTGTTTTTT
once TRBD1 TRBJ1-1 TRBV6-2/TRBV6-3 CASSNGQAYTEAFF TGTGCCAGCAGCAACGGACAGGCTTACACTGAAGCTTTCTTT
NA NA TRBJ1-2 TRBV19 CASGSFWTGGLGYTF TGTGCCAGTGGATCTTTCTGGACGGGGGGTTTAGGCTACACCTTC
NA TRBD2 TRBJ2-7 TRBV2 CASLAGGLKLYEQYF TGTGCCAGCTTAGCGGGAGGTTTAAAGCTCTACGAGCAGTACTTC
NA NA TRBJ1-4 TRBV6-2/TRBV6-3 CASSYSSNEKLFF TGTGCCAGCAGTTACTCGAGTAATGAAAAACTGTTTTTT
NA NA TRBJ2-3 TRBV7-2 CASSLGATGSTQYF TGTGCCAGCAGCTTGGGGGCGACAGGATCCACGCAGTATTTT
NA TRBD1 TRBJ1-2 TRBV27 CASSYGTGGDGYTF TGTGCCAGCAGTTACGGGACAGGGGGCGATGGCTACACCTTC
NA NA TRBJ1-1 TRBV19 CASTPSEAGRGGNTEAFF TGTGCCAGTACCCCCAGTGAGGCAGGGCGGGGAGGGAACACTGAAGCTTTCTTT
NA TRBD2 TRBJ2-7 TRBV5-4 CASSLVAGGVEQYF TGTGCCAGCAGCTTGGTTGCGGGAGGGGTCGAGCAGTACTTC
NA NA TRBJ1-3 TRBV6-6 CASSYLDVGNTIYF TGTGCCAGCAGTTACCTAGACGTGGGAAACACCATATATTTT
NA TRBD1 TRBJ2-7 TRBV18 CASSPEQGADLKQYF TGTGCCAGCTCACCAGAGCAGGGGGCTGATTTGAAGCAGTACTTC
NA TRBD1 TRBJ1-1 TRBV7-2 CASSPGQGTNTEAFF TGTGCCAGCAGCCCCGGACAGGGAACGAACACTGAAGCTTTCTTT
NA NA TRBJ2-7 TRBV25-1 CASSTGSSYEQYF TGTGCCAGCAGTACGGGTTCCTCCTACGAGCAGTACTTC
NA NA TRBJ1-3 TRBV5-1 CASSLEASSGNTIYF TGCGCCAGCAGCTTGGAGGCCTCCTCTGGAAACACCATATATTTT
NA NA TRBJ2-5 TRBV5-1 CASSFGRELQETQYF TGCGCCAGCAGCTTTGGCAGGGAGTTACAAGAGACCCAGTACTTC
NA NA TRBJ1-4 TRBV28 CASSTPNNQRKLFF TGTGCCAGCAGTACACCTAATAATCAAAGAAAACTGTTTTTT
NA NA TRBJ1-1 TRBV7-9 CASSFAGALNTEAFF TGTGCCAGCAGCTTTGCAGGGGCCCTGAACACTGAAGCTTTCTTT
once NA TRBJ1-2 TRBV28 CASSLAGTPSRGYTF TGTGCCAGCAGCCTCGCCGGGACCCCTAGTAGGGGCTACACCTTC
NA NA TRBJ1-5 TRBV27 CATSTRGNSNQPQHF TGTGCCACCTCAACCCGGGGGAATAGCAATCAGCCCCAGCATTTT
NA NA TRBJ2-7 TRBV5-5 CASSYPSTGAEGEQYF TGTGCCAGCAGCTACCCGTCGACCGGCGCAGAGGGTGAGCAGTACTTC
NA NA TRBJ1-1 TRBV9 CASSVVAGRTEAFF TGTGCCAGCAGCGTAGTGGCGGGGAGGACTGAAGCTTTCTTT
NA NA TRBJ1-2 TRBV10-3 CAISESQEGYTF TGTGCCATCAGTGAGTCGCAGGAGGGCTACACCTTC
NA TRBD1 TRBJ2-1 TRBV13 CASSLGTGVADEQFF TGTGCCAGCAGCCTCGGGACAGGGGTCGCCGATGAGCAGTTCTTC
NA TRBD1 TRBJ1-6 TRBV19 CASSPIPGQGMTPLHF TGTGCCAGTAGTCCCATCCCCGGACAGGGGATGACACCCCTCCACTTT
once NA TRBJ1-1 TRBV30 CAWSGQGTEAFF TGTGCCTGGAGTGGACAAGGCACTGAAGCTTTCTTT
NA TRBD1 TRBJ1-1 TRBV19 CASSIQPGQGHTEAFF TGTGCCAGTAGTATACAACCGGGACAGGGCCACACTGAAGCTTTCTTT
NA NA TRBJ2-5 TRBV5-1 CASSRGALSPKETQYF TGCGCCAGCAGCAGGGGGGCCCTGTCGCCTAAAGAGACCCAGTACTTC
NA NA TRBJ1-2 TRBV12-5 CASGLVRDGGYTF TGTGCTAGTGGTTTGGTACGAGATGGGGGCTACACCTTC
once NA TRBJ1-2 TRBV10-3 CAISDPPRTARGVGYTF TGTGCCATCAGCGATCCCCCGAGGACAGCTCGAGGGGTTGGCTACACCTTC
NA NA TRBJ1-2 TRBV19 CASSINGNYGYTF TGTGCCAGTAGTATAAACGGAAACTATGGCTACACCTTC
NA NA TRBJ1-1 TRBV19 CASTPRAVGQDTEAFF TGTGCCAGTACCCCCCGAGCGGTGGGCCAGGACACTGAAGCTTTCTTT
NA NA TRBJ1-3 TRBV6-1 CASRRPTSSGNTIYF TGTGCCAGCAGACGACCGACGAGCTCTGGAAACACCATATATTTT
NA NA TRBJ1-4 TRBV12-3/TRBV12-4 CASMRQTNEKLFF TGTGCCAGCATGCGACAGACTAATGAAAAACTGTTTTTT
NA TRBD1 TRBJ1-1 TRBV29-1 CSVEVLGTENTEAFF TGCAGCGTTGAAGTCCTCGGGACAGAGAACACTGAAGCTTTCTTT
NA NA TRBJ1-5 TRBV7-2 CASSLLGDNNQPQHF TGTGCCAGCAGCTTATTAGGGGACAATAATCAGCCCCAGCATTTT
NA NA TRBJ1-5 TRBV5-1 CASTRQSSNQPQHF TGCGCCAGCACCAGACAGTCAAGCAATCAGCCCCAGCATTTT
NA NA TRBJ1-2 TRBV10-3 CAISLDGYGYTF TGTGCCATCAGCCTGGACGGGTATGGCTACACCTTC
NA NA TRBJ2-7 TRBV4-2 CASSQRDILPSYEQYF TGTGCCAGCAGCCAACGGGACATCCTCCCGTCCTACGAGCAGTACTTC